The rows below give T cell receptor beta chains drawn from one sample of a study of early T cells in non-severe SARS-CoV-2 infection. TCRdb redid the calling of the 5' RACE reads with MiXCR, one entry per CDR3 protein. Among about 44,000 distinct CDR3 sequences, less than 30% were seen once, and the ten largest hold 4% to 5%. The source material was whole blood, sampled at baseline. The receptors originated from an adult who was a healthcare worker with PCR-confirmed SARS-CoV-2 infection or an uninfected control (not recorded which). CDR3s include the opening cysteine and the closing phenylalanine or tryptophan. A D gene is named only where the DNA matches it firmly. Size values are once, few and many counts, or a class for expanded clones, and some rows have none.

TRBJ1-2 - - TRBV25-1 TGTGCCAGCAGTGCCGAGGGGCGAAACTATGGCTACACCTTC CASSAEGRNYGYTF
TRBJ1-6 - - TRBV20-1 TGCAGTGCTAACCCCGGTGGGTCCTATAATTCACCCCTCCACTTT CSANPGGSYNSPLHF
TRBJ2-2 - many TRBV10-2 TGCGCCAGCTACTCGAACACCGGGGAGCTGTTTTTT CASYSNTGELFF
TRBJ2-7 - few TRBV12-3/TRBV12-4 TGTGCCAGCAGCCTTATTGCCCGGGGGAGAGCCTACGAGCAGTACTTC CASSLIARGRAYEQYF
TRBJ1-1 - - TRBV12-3/TRBV12-4 TGTGCCAGCAGTCCAATTCCGGGACACTCATCTGAAGCTTTCTTT CASSPIPGHSSEAFF
TRBJ2-3 TRBD2 - TRBV5-4 TGTGCCAGCAGCCGAGCGGGGGCTAGCACAGATACGCAGTATTTT CASSRAGASTDTQYF
TRBJ1-2 TRBD1 - TRBV4-2 TGTGCCAGCAGCCAAGACACAGGGGCCTATGGCTACACCTTC CASSQDTGAYGYTF
TRBJ2-7 - - TRBV5-1 TGCACCAGCAGCTTGGAGGGGTCTGCCTACGAGCAGTACTTC CTSSLEGSAYEQYF
TRBJ2-7 - - TRBV10-3 TGTGCCATCAGTGGCCGGGTCGACGACGAGCAGTACTTC CAISGRVDDEQYF
TRBJ1-2 - few TRBV25-1 TGTGCCAGCAGTCACTCGGAGTACCCTAACTATGGCTACACCTTC CASSHSEYPNYGYTF
TRBJ2-7 - few TRBV5-1 TGCGCCAGCGCCCTAGGCGACGGGGGCTACGAGCAGTACTTC CASALGDGGYEQYF
TRBJ1-2 - - TRBV11-2 TGTGCCAGCAGCTTTACCGGGGACGCCTATGGCTACACCTTC CASSFTGDAYGYTF
TRBJ2-1 TRBD1 - TRBV10-3 TGTGCCACAATGACAGGGGCCTACAATGAGCAGTTCTTC CATMTGAYNEQFF
TRBJ2-3 - - TRBV5-1 TGCGCCAGCAGCTTAAGCGGCTTTCGCACAGATACGCAGTATTTT CASSLSGFRTDTQYF
TRBJ2-2 TRBD2 - TRBV10-3 TGTGCCATCAGTGGCAGAGGGACTAGCGATCTGGGCACCGGGGAGCTGTTTTTT CAISGRGTSDLGTGELFF
TRBJ2-4 - many TRBV25-1 TGTGCCAGCAGTGAATCGCGGCTAGCCAAAAACATTCAGTACTTC CASSESRLAKNIQYF
TRBJ2-7 TRBD2 few TRBV7-8 TGTGCCAGCAGCTTTCCGGGACTAGCGGGGGAGCAGTACTTC CASSFPGLAGEQYF
TRBJ2-1 TRBD2 - TRBV2 TGTGCCAGCAGTTTGACTAGCGGGGGGGCCTACAATGAGCAGTTCTTC CASSLTSGGAYNEQFF
TRBJ2-3 TRBD2 - TRBV4-2 TGTGCCAACAGCCAAGCTAGCGGGGGGGATACGCAGTATTTT CANSQASGGDTQYF
TRBJ2-2 TRBD2 few TRBV10-3 TGTGCCATCAGGCGGACTAGCGGGTCCACCGGGGAGCTGTTTTTT CAIRRTSGSTGELFF
TRBJ1-4 - - TRBV10-3 TGTGCCATCAGCGAATCCCGTAATGAAAAACTGTTTTTT CAISESRNEKLFF
TRBJ1-1 - few TRBV27 TGTGCCAGCAGCTCCGCAGTTAGCACTGAAGCTTTCTTT CASSSAVSTEAFF
TRBJ2-7 - - TRBV6-1 TGTGCCAGCAGTGAATGGGACGGCTACGAGCAGTACTTC CASSEWDGYEQYF
TRBJ1-5 - - TRBV6-2/TRBV6-3 TGTGCCAGCAGTTACCACCGTCCTGATCAGCCCCAGCATTTT CASSYHRPDQPQHF
TRBJ2-5 TRBD1 few TRBV7-9 TGTGCCAGCAGCCCGGGACAGGTCCAAGAGACCCAGTACTTC CASSPGQVQETQYF
TRBJ1-2 - many TRBV5-1 TGCGCCAGCAGCTTGTCGGACGACTGGGCCCCTGGCTACACCTTC CASSLSDDWAPGYTF
TRBJ2-2 TRBD2 - TRBV19 TGTGCCAGTGTAGCGGGGAGCAACACCGGGGAGCTGTTTTTT CASVAGSNTGELFF
TRBJ2-7 TRBD1 few TRBV20-1 TGCAGTGCAGGGGGCGAGTACGAGCAGTACTTC CSAGGEYEQYF
TRBJ2-1 TRBD1 - TRBV12-3/TRBV12-4 TGTGCCAGCAGTTTCGGACAGGTTTACAATGAGCAGTTCTTC CASSFGQVYNEQFF
TRBJ2-2 - - TRBV4-3 TGCGCCAGCAGCCAAGAATGGCGTGCCGCGAACACCGGGGAGCTGTTTTTT CASSQEWRAANTGELFF
TRBJ2-3 - medium-sized TRBV6-6 TGTGCCAGCAGTTACTCGATCCATACGCAGTATTTT CASSYSIHTQYF
TRBJ1-1 - - TRBV10-1 TGCGCCAGCAGTGATAGCCACTCTCTTCTAGGGGACACTGAAGCTTTCTTT CASSDSHSLLGDTEAFF
TRBJ1-2 TRBD1 many TRBV11-2 TGTGCCAGCAGCTTAGGCCCAGGGGGCGAACCTGGCTACACCTTC CASSLGPGGEPGYTF
TRBJ1-1 - - TRBV5-4 TGTGCCAGCAGCTCCCCCCGGGATTTGACTGAAGCTTTCTTT CASSSPRDLTEAFF
TRBJ1-2 - few TRBV28 TGTGCCAGCATGGAGCCTATGGGCTATGGCTACACCTTC CASMEPMGYGYTF
TRBJ1-6 - many TRBV7-9 TGTGCCAGCAGCTTAGCCAGGGTCACCTATAATTCACCCCTCCACTTT CASSLARVTYNSPLHF
TRBJ2-1 - - TRBV7-3 TGTGCCAGCAGCTCCAGTCCTGGATTCACCTACAATGAGCAGTTCTTC CASSSSPGFTYNEQFF
TRBJ1-6 - - TRBV7-2 TGTGCCAGCAGCCCCCCCGGGACCAGGGCGAGTTCACCCCTCCACTTT CASSPPGTRASSPLHF
TRBJ1-1 - - TRBV7-9 TGTGCCAGCAGCCAAGACGGCACTGAAGCTTTCTTT CASSQDGTEAFF
TRBJ1-2 TRBD1 few TRBV20-1 TGCAGTGCTAGACGGACAGGGGGCAGCTATGGCTACACCTTC CSARRTGGSYGYTF
TRBJ2-5 TRBD2 - TRBV7-9 TGTGCCAGCAGCTCCCCACTAGCGGGGGGGCTCCAAGAGACCCAGTACTTC CASSSPLAGGLQETQYF
TRBJ1-1 - few TRBV3-1 TGTGCCAGCAGCCAAGATCCGGCCCCGGGCGGAGCTTTCTTT CASSQDPAPGGAFF
TRBJ2-1 - - TRBV4-1 TGCGCCAGCAGCCAAGATGGGAAGGGCTCCTACAATGAGCAGTTCTTC CASSQDGKGSYNEQFF
TRBJ2-2 - few TRBV3-2 TGTGCCAGCAGCCAAGATACCCAGAACACCGGGGAGCTGTTTTTT CASSQDTQNTGELFF
TRBJ2-3 TRBD2 few TRBV10-2 TGCGCCAGCAGTGGGGCGGGGGTGACAGATACGCAGTATTTT CASSGAGVTDTQYF
TRBJ2-7 - few TRBV7-9 TGTGCCAGCAGCTTAACAGGGCCCTACGAGCAGTACTTC CASSLTGPYEQYF
TRBJ1-2 - - TRBV5-4 TGTGCCAGCAGCAGTACGACAGAATACCCGAATGGGGGCTACACCTTC CASSSTTEYPNGGYTF
TRBJ2-1 - - TRBV20-1 TGCAGTGCTAGAGATCACACGGGACTTTACAATGAGCAGTTCTTC CSARDHTGLYNEQFF
TRBJ2-7 - few TRBV12-3/TRBV12-4 TGTGCCAGCAGTTTACCCTCCAGGGCGGGTGAGCAGTACTTC CASSLPSRAGEQYF
TRBJ2-7 - few TRBV5-6 TGTGCCAGCAGCCCCGGGGTATCCTACGAGCAGTACTTC CASSPGVSYEQYF
TRBJ1-2 - - TRBV6-5 TGTGCCAGCAGGCGCGGGGCAGGAGAATACCTTAACTATGGCTACACCTTC CASRRGAGEYLNYGYTF